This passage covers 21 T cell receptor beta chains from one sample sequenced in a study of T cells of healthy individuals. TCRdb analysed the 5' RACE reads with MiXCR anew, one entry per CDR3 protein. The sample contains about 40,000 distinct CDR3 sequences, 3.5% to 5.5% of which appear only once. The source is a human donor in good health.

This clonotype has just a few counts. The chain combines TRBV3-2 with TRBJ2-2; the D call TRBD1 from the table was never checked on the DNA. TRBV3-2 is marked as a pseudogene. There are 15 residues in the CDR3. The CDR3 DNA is TGTGCCAGCAGCCACCGACAGGGGCCCACCGGGGAGCTGCTTTTT. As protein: CASSHRQGPTGELLF.

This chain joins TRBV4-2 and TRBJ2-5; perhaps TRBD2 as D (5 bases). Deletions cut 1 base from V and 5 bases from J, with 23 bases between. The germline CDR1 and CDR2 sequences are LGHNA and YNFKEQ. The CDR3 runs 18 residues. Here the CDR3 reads CASSQVRVVGGTLETQYF. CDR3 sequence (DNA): TGTGCCAGCAGCCAAGTGCGGGTAGTCGGCGGCACCCTCGAGACCCAGTACTTC.

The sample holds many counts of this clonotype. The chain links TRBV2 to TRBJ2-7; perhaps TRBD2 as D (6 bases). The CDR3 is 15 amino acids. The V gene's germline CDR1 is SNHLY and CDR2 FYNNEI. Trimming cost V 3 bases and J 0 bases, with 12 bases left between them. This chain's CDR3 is CASSDGGDSSYEQYF. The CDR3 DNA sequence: TGTGCCAGCAGTGACGGGGGAGATAGCTCCTACGAGCAGTACTTC.

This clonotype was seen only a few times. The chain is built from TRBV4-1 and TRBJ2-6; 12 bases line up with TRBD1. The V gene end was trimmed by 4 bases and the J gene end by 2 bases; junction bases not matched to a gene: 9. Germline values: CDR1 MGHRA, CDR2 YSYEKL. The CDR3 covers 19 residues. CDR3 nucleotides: TGCGCCAGCAGCCGCCAATATGGGACAGGGGGCACTGGGGCCAACGTCCTGACTTTC. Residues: CASSRQYGTGGTGANVLTF.

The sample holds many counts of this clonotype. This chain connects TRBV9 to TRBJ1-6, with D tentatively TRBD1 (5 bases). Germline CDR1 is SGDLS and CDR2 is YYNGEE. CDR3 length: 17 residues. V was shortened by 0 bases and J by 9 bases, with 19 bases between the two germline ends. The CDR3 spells CASSVGTGTEVFSPLHF. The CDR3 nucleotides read TGTGCCAGCAGCGTAGGAACCGGGACGGAGGTATTTTCACCCCTCCACTTT.

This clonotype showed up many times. CDR3 loop: CASSSLVGPYNEQFF. In DNA, the CDR3 is TGTGCCAGCAGCTCGCTCGTGGGGCCGTACAATGAGCAGTTCTTC. V and J are TRBV5-6 and TRBJ2-1, with D maybe TRBD1 (5 bases). The CDR3 extends over 15 amino acids. Looked up from germline, CDR1 is SGHDT and CDR2 is YYEEEE. V lost 3 bases, J lost 4 bases, and 14 bases lay in between. Combining the CDR3 with reference TRBV5-6 and TRBJ2-1 gives the whole variable domain DAGVTQSPTHLIKTRGQQVTLRCSPKSGHDTVSWYQQALGQGPQFIFQYYEEEERQRGNFPDRFSGHQFPNYSSELNVNALLLGDSALYLCASSSLVGPYNEQFFGPGTRLTVL.

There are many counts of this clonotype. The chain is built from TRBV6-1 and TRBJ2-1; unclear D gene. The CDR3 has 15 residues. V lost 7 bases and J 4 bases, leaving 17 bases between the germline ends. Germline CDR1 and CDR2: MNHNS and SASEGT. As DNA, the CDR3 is TGTGCCAGCACCCAAACTTCGGACCCGTACAATGAGCAGTTCTTC. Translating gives CASTQTSDPYNEQFF.

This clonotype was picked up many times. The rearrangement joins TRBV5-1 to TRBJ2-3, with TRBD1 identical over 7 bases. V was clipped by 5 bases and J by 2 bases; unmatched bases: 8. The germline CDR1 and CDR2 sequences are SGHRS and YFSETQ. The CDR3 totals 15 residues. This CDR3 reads CASSIDRAPTDTQYF. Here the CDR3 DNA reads TGCGCCAGCAGTATAGACAGGGCGCCCACAGATACGCAGTATTTT. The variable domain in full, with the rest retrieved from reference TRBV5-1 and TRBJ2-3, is KAGVTQTPRYLIKTRGQQVTLSCSPISGHRSVSWYQQTPGQGLQFLFEYFSETQRNKGNFPGRFSGRQFSNSRSEMNVSTLELGDSALYLCASSIDRAPTDTQYFGPGTRLTVL.

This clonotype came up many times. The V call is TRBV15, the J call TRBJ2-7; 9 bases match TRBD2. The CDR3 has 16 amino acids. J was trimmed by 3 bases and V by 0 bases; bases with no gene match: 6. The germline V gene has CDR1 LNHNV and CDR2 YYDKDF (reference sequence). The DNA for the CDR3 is TGTGCCACCAGCAGAGAGCAAGTGACTAGCGGCTACGAGCAGTACTTC. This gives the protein CATSREQVTSGYEQYF.

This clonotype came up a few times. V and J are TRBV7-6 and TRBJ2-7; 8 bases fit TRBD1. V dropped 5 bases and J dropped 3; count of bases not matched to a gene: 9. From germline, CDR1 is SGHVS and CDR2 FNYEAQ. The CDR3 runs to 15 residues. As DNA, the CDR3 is TGTGCCAGCAGCAGAGAGACAGGGGATCGCTACGAGCAGTACTTC. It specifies CASSRETGDRYEQYF.

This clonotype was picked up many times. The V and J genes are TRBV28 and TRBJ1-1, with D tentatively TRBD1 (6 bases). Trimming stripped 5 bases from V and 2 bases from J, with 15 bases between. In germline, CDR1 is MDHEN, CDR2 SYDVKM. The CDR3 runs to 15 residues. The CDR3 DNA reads TGTGCCAGCAGTGGACTTACAGGGATTAACACTGAAGCTTTCTTT. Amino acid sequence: CASSGLTGINTEAFF.

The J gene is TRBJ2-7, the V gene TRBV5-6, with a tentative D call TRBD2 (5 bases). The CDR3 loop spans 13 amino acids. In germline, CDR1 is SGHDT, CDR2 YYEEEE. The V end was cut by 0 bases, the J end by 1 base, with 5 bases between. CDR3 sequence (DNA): TGTGCCAGCAGCTTGGCGGGGTCCTACGAGCAGTACTTC. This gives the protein CASSLAGSYEQYF.

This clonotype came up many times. The CDR3 sequence: CSVAQGAGGFNEQFF. The DNA for the CDR3 is TGCAGCGTCGCTCAGGGGGCGGGGGGTTTTAATGAGCAGTTCTTC. The V and J genes are TRBV29-1 and TRBJ2-1; D might be TRBD1 or TRBD2, each matching 8 bases. The CDR3 totals 15 residues. Trimming took 6 bases from V and 7 from J, leaving 22 bases between them. The germline CDR1 and CDR2 sequences are SQVTM and ANQGSEA.

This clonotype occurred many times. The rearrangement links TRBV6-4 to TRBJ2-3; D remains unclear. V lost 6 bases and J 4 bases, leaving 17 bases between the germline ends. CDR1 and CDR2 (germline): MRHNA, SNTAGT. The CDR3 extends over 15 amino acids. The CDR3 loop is CASSLRSATSDTQYF. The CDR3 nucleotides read TGTGCCAGCAGCCTGCGGTCAGCAACCTCAGATACGCAGTATTTT.

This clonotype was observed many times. The CDR3 DNA is TGTGCCAGCAGTTTAGGGTCTGGGGCCAACGTCCTGACTTTC. This gives the protein CASSLGSGANVLTF. V gene TRBV12-3 or TRBV12-4 combines with J gene TRBJ2-6, with D uncertain. CDR3 length: 14 amino acids. V lost 1 base and J 1 base, leaving 2 bases between the germline ends.

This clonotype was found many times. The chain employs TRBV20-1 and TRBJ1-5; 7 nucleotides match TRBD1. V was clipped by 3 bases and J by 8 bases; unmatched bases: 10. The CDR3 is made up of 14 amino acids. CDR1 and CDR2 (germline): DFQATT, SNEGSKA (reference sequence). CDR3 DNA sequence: TGCAGTGCTAGTGAGGGACAGCTGATTGAGCCCCAGCATTTT. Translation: CSASEGQLIEPQHF.

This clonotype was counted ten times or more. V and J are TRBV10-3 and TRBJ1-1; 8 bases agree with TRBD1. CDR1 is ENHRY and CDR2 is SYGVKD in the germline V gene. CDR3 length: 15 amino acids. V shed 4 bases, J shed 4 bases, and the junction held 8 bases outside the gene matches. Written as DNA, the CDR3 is TGTGCCATCAGTGCAGCAGGGGGCCTGGGCACTGAAGCTTTCTTT. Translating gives CAISAAGGLGTEAFF.

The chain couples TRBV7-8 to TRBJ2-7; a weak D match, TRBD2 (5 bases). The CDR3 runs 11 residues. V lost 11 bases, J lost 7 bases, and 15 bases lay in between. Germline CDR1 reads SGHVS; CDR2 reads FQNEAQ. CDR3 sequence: CAGLAGGEQYF. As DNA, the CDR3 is TGTGCCGGCCTAGCTGGTGGGGAGCAGTACTTC.

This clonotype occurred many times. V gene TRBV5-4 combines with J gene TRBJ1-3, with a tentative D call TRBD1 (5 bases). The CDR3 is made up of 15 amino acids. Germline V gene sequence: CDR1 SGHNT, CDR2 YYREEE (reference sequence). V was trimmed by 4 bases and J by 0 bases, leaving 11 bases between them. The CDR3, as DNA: TGTGCCAGCAGCCCTGACAGTTACTCTGGAAACACCATATATTTT. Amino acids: CASSPDSYSGNTIYF.

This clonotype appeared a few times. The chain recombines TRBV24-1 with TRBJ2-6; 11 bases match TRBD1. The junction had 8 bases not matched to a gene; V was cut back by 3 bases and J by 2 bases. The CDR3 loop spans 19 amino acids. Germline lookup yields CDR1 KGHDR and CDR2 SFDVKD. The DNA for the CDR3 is TGTGCCACCAGTGATCAAAACCCGGGACAGGGGGCTGGGGCCAACGTCCTGACTTTC. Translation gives CATSDQNPGQGAGANVLTF.

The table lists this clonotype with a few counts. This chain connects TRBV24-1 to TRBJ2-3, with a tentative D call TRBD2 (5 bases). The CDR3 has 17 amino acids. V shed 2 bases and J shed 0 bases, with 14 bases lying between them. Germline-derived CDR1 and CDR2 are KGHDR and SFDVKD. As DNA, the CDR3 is TGTGCCACCAGTGATTCCCTGACTGGGGAGAGCACAGATACGCAGTATTTT. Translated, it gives CATSDSLTGESTDTQYF.